What follows are 7 T cell receptor beta chains derived from one specimen sequenced in a study of cytomegalovirus exposure and HLA in healthy donors (dated by TCRdb to 2016 to 2017). Library preparation used the immunoSEQ multiplex PCR assay. For the multiplex PCR, a mixture combining 60 forward primers for TCR Vbeta segments and 13 reverse primers for TCR Jbeta segments was used. What TCRdb holds here is the immuneACCESS table cut down to in-frame rearrangements. Part of the clones is not present; checked against another copy, under half of the missing clones reflect an unresolved V gene, and the others are unexplained. The sample table contains roughly 250,000 clones; only one count was recorded for around 66% of them. Of the sample, around 2% is held by the ten largest clones. Sequencing used PBMCs. The receptor source for this set is a female donor in good health and CMV-seronegative.

This chain connects TRBV11-2 to TRBJ1-2; D unclear. V was trimmed by 10 bases and J by 3 bases, leaving 9 bases between them. CDR1 is SGHAT and CDR2 is FQNNGV in the germline V gene. The CDR3 runs 11 residues. The DNA of the CDR3 is TGTGCCACCCTCTCCGACTATGGCTACACCTTC. Protein sequence: CATLSDYGYTF.

The chain combines TRBV5-6 with TRBJ2-7; TRBD2 matches at 8 bases. Trimming removed 0 bases from V and 4 bases from J; junction bases left unmatched: 6. The CDR3 covers 15 residues. Looked up from germline, CDR1 is SGHDT and CDR2 is YYEEEE. The DNA for the CDR3 is TGTGCCAGCAGCTTGGTCCGGGAGGGCCGGTACGAGCAGTACTTC. Translation gives CASSLVREGRYEQYF. The entire variable domain, with the rest obtained from reference TRBV5-6 and TRBJ2-7, is as follows: DAGVTQSPTHLIKTRGQQVTLRCSPKSGHDTVSWYQQALGQGPQFIFQYYEEEERQRGNFPDRFSGHQFPNYSSELNVNALLLGDSALYLCASSLVREGRYEQYFGPGTRLTVT.

The chain links TRBV11-2 to TRBJ2-6; possible D gene TRBD2, 5 bases. Germline values: CDR1 SGHAT, CDR2 FQNNGV. This CDR3 is 17 amino acids long. V shed 1 base and J shed 0 bases, with 10 bases lying between them. CDR3 nucleotide sequence: TGTGCCAGCAGCTTAGCGTGGACTTACTCTGGGGCCAACGTCCTGACTTTC. It encodes CASSLAWTYSGANVLTF.

The chain couples TRBV29-1 to TRBJ1-1, with TRBD1 as a possible D gene (6 bases). The CDR3 contains 15 residues. Germline V gene lookup returns CDR1 SQVTM and CDR2 ANQGSEA. Trimming removed 6 bases from V and 1 base from J, with 18 bases in between. CDR3 in amino acids: CSVAGHRAGNTEAFF. As DNA, the CDR3 is TGCAGCGTCGCCGGCCACAGGGCAGGGAACACTGAAGCTTTCTTT.

The chain uses TRBV27 and TRBJ2-4, with 7 bases aligning to TRBD2. J gave up 0 bases and V 4 bases, and 3 bases lay outside the gene matches. The CDR3 runs to 15 residues. Germline V gene data show CDR1 as MNHEY and CDR2 as SMNVEV (reference sequence). Here the CDR3 DNA reads TGTGCCAGCAGTTGGGCGGGGGTAGCCAAAAACATTCAGTACTTC. This gives the protein CASSWAGVAKNIQYF.

J is TRBJ2-1 and V is TRBV5-1, with TRBD2 matching 11 bases. The CDR3 contains 16 residues. J was trimmed by 10 bases and V by 0 bases; bases with no gene match: 9. Germline V gene data show CDR1 as SGHRS and CDR2 as YFSETQ. This CDR3 is CASSLGLAGPEGEQFF. The CDR3 DNA reads TGCGCCAGCAGCTTGGGACTAGCGGGACCCGAGGGGGAGCAGTTCTTC.

The sample holds a few counts of this clone. The rearrangement joins TRBV28 to TRBJ2-7; D might be TRBD1 (5 bases). The CDR3 sequence is 14 residues long. V lost 3 bases to trimming and J lost 3 bases, with 12 bases between them. Germline CDR1 and CDR2: MDHEN and SYDVKM. CDR3: CASSFPSTDYEQYF. As DNA, the CDR3 is TGTGCCAGCAGTTTCCCCTCGACAGACTACGAGCAGTACTTC.